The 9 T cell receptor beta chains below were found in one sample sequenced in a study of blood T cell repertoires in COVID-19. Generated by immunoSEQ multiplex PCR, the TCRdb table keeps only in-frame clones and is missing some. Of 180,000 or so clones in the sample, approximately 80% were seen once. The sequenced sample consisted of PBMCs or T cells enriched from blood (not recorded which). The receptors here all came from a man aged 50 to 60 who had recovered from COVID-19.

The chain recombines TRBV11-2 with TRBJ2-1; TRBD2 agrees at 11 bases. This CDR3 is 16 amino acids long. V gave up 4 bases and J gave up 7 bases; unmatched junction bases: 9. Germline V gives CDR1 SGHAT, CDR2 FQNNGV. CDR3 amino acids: CASSSPASGRRNEQFF. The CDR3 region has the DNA TGTGCCAGCAGCTCCCCCGCTAGCGGGAGGCGGAATGAGCAGTTCTTC.

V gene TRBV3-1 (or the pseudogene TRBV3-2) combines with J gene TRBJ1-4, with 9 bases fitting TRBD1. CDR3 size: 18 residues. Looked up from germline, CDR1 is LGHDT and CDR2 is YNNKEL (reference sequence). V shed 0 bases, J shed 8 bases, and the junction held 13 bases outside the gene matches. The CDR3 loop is CASSQDARTGEEGEKLFF. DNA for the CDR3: TGTGCCAGCAGCCAAGATGCGCGGACAGGGGAGGAAGGGGAAAAACTGTTTTTT.

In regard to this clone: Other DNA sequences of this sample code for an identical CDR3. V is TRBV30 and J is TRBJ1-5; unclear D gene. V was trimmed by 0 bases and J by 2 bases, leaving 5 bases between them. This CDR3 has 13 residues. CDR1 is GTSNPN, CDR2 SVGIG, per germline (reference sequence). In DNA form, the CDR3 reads TGTGCCTGGAGTGTGGGAGGCAATCAGCCCCAGCATTTT. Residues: CAWSVGGNQPQHF.

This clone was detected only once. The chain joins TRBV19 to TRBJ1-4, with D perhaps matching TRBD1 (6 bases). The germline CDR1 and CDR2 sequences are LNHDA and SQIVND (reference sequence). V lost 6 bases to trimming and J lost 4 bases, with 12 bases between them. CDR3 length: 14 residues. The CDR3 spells CASSSGQDNEKLFF. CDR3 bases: TGTGCCAGTAGCTCGGGACAAGATAATGAAAAACTGTTTTTT.

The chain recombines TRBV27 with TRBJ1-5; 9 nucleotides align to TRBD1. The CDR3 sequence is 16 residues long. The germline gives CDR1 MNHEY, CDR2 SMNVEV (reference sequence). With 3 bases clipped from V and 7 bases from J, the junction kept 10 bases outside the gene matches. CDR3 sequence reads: CASSFVRDRDKQPQHF. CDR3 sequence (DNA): TGTGCCAGCAGTTTCGTCCGGGACAGGGACAAACAGCCCCAGCATTTT.

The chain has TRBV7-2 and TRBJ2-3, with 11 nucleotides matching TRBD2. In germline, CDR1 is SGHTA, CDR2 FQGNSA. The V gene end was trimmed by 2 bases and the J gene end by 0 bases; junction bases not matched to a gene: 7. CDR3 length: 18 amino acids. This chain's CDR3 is CASSLRRTSGLSTDTQYF. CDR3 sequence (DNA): TGTGCCAGCAGCTTAAGGCGGACTAGCGGGCTCAGCACAGATACGCAGTATTTT.

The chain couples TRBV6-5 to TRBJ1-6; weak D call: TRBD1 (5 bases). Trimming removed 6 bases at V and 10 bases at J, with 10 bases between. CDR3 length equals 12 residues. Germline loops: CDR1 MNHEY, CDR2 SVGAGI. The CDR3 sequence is CASRGEGSPLHF. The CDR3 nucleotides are TGTGCCAGCAGGGGGGAGGGCTCACCCCTCCACTTT.

The CDR3 bases are TGTGCCACCAGCAGAGAGGGTCAGGGAAACACTGAAGCTTTCTTT. Its protein is CATSREGQGNTEAFF. The gene calls are TRBV15 and TRBJ1-1; perhaps TRBD1 as D (5 bases). Germline V gives CDR1 LNHNV, CDR2 YYDKDF (reference sequence). V was clipped by 0 bases and J by 2 bases, with 10 bases between them. There are 15 residues in the CDR3.

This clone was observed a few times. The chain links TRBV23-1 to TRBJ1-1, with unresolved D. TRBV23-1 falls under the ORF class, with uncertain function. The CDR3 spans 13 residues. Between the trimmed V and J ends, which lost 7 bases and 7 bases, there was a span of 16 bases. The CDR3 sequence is CASTKPRGGEAFF. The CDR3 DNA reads TGCGCCAGCACCAAACCCCGTGGCGGTGAAGCTTTCTTT.